A single TCR beta chain is shown here with its context. This CDR3 spans 15 amino acids. Trimming removed 2 bases from V and 2 bases from J, with 9 bases in between. CDR1 and CDR2 from the germline V gene are WNHNN and SYGVQD (reference sequence). The data were obtained in a study of blood T cell repertoires in COVID-19. The overall study: The samples span acute and convalescent COVID-19 from the United States, Italy and Spain.

All enrollees were about 18 to 100 years old and from some 24 US areas. Clinical histories supplied by participants themselves formed the basis of cohort assignment. Authors' data handling: Scientists estimated how many nucleated cells there were by amplifying reference gene primers. Using immunoSEQ multiplex PCR, the repertoire was profiled, and TCRdb retains in-frame clones only, with some absent. D and trimming were read from the DNA, whereas the V and J calls and clone size are those reported in that table. The repertoire holds roughly 330,000 clones, with over 75% as singletons. The source is a young man who had recovered from COVID-19. The specimen was PBMCs or T cells enriched from blood (not recorded which). This rearrangement joins TRBV10-1 to TRBJ2-2; D gene uncertain. The CDR3, as DNA: TGCGCCAGCAGTGAGAAACCGGTCAACACCGGGGAGCTGTTTTTT. Residues: CASSEKPVNTGELFF.